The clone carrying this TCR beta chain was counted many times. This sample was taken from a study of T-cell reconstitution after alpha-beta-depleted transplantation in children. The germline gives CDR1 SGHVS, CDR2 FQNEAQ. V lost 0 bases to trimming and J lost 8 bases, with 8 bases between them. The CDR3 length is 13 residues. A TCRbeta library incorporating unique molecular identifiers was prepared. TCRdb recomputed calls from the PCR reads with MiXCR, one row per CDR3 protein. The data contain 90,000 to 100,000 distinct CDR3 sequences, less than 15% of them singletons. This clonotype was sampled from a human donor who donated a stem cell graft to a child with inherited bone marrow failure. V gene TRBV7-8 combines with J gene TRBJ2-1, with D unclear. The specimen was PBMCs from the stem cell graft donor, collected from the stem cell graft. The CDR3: CASSLATAYEQFF. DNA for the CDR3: TGTGCCAGCAGCTTAGCCACAGCATATGAGCAGTTCTTC.